This T cell receptor beta chain originates from a study of control samples from healthy donors and cancer patients. Data came from immunoSEQ multiplex PCR; TCRdb stores just in-frame clones and leaves some out. Here the sample spans 99,000 or so clones, roughly 86% being singletons. Germline V CDR1 and CDR2: LNHDA, SQIVND (reference sequence). Losses at the gene ends were 5 bases for V and 7 bases for J; bases not matched to a gene: 15. The CDR3 loop spans 17 amino acids. Material: blood. The chain has TRBV19 and TRBJ1-5, with TRBD1 matching over 9 bases. The sequence was collected from a man between 60 and 75 years old in good health. The CDR3: CASSAYLTGGEGQPQHF. In DNA, the CDR3 is TGTGCCAGTAGTGCCTACCTTACAGGGGGCGAGGGCCAGCCCCAGCATTTT.